This TCR beta chain was found in a study of T cell repertoires in cytomegalovirus infection. V was shortened by 5 bases and J by 5 bases, with 10 bases between the two germline ends. This CDR3 contains 13 residues. In TCRdb, the reads were re-called with MiXCR into one record per CDR3 protein. Counted here are some 500,000 distinct CDR3 sequences, roughly 43% occurring once; the ten biggest clones make up 48%. A few counts support this clonotype. Antigen unknown. The sample consisted of cultured PBMCs, taken from culture after CMV antigen stimulation. The chain is built from TRBV12-3 or TRBV12-4 and TRBJ1-5; D unclear. The receptor's source is a human donor in good health (CMV status not recorded). Some clones in this sample may be carry-over from other donors' samples. The CDR3 DNA is TGTGCCAGCAGTAAAGAACGGGATCAGCCCCAGCATTTT. This codes for CASSKERDQPQHF.